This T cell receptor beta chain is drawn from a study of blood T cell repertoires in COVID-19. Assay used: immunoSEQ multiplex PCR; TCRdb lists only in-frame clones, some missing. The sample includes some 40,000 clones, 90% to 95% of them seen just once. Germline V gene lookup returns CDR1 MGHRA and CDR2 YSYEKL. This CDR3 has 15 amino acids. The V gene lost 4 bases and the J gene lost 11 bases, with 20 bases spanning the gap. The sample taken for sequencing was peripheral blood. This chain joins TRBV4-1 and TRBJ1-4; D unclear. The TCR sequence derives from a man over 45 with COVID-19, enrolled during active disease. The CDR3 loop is CASSLRGVGVQKLFF. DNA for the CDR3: TGCGCCAGCAGCCTCCGTGGGGTGGGAGTGCAGAAACTGTTTTTT.